The 10 T cell receptor beta chains given below trace back to one sample, sequenced in a study of T-cell memory formation after mild COVID-19 (dated by TCRdb to about 2021). The method behind the library was 5' RACE. The sequencer was an Illumina NovaSeq 6000. The public reads were run again by TCRdb, first through fastp at Q25 and then through MiXCR, and only productive beta chains were kept. A single entry per CDR3 protein holds the most common genes and DNA from its merged rows. This sample is represented by roughly 550,000 distinct CDR3 sequences; roughly 21% of them were singletons. The ten largest account for approximately 13% of the sample. The sample was PBMCs or a T cell subset sorted from them (not recorded which). The source of these receptors is an adult woman who had mild COVID-19 (a few samples of this study predate the infection). The sample titles of this study are shuffled in the database, so cell type and time point are left out; the donor was told from shared clones.

This clonotype was observed once. The chain is built from TRBV3-1 and TRBJ1-1; no definite D call. Germline V CDR1 and CDR2: LGHDT, YNNKEL (reference sequence). This CDR3 is built from 17 residues. V lost 0 bases to trimming and J lost 0 bases, with 14 bases between them. The CDR3 protein is CASSQDMGEEMNTEAFF. In DNA form, the CDR3 reads TGTGCCAGCAGCCAAGATATGGGAGAGGAGATGAACACTGAAGCTTTCTTT.

The V call is TRBV6-2 or TRBV6-3, the J call TRBJ2-1, with 9 bases lining up with TRBD2. The germline V gene encodes CDR1 MNHEY and CDR2 SVGEGT. J gave up 3 bases and V 5 bases, and 8 bases lay outside the gene matches. The CDR3 consists of 16 residues. The CDR3 DNA follows: TGTGCCAGCAGTCGCTACGGGCGGGAGGGCTACAATGAGCAGTTCTTC. This encodes CASSRYGREGYNEQFF.

The CDR3 DNA sequence: TGTGCCATCAGTGGACTAGCGGGCACAGATACGCAGTATTTT. Its translation is CAISGLAGTDTQYF. The V call is TRBV10-3, the J call TRBJ2-3; 9 bases line up with TRBD2. The germline CDR1 and CDR2 sequences are ENHRY and SYGVKD. Trimming at V came to 4 bases and at J to 1 base, leaving 0 bases not matched to a gene. The CDR3 is 14 residues long.

This clonotype was recorded at least ten times. This chain links TRBV4-2 with TRBJ2-7; tentative D call: TRBD1 (8 bases). Germline lookup yields CDR1 LGHNA and CDR2 YNFKEQ. V lost 4 bases to trimming and J lost 2 bases, with 15 bases between them. The CDR3 covers 15 residues. The DNA for the CDR3 is TGTGCCAGCAGCCCCGACAGGGGACTACCCTACGAGCAGTACTTC. Amino acids: CASSPDRGLPYEQYF.

This clonotype was detected only a few times. V is TRBV30 and J is TRBJ2-3, with 10 bases matching TRBD1. The V and J ends lost 1 base and 6 bases, in that order; junction bases with no gene match: 7. Germline CDR1 reads GTSNPN; CDR2 reads SVGIG (reference sequence). The CDR3 sequence is 15 residues long. The chain's CDR3 is CAWSADRGLVDTQYF. The DNA for the CDR3 is TGTGCCTGGAGTGCCGACAGGGGGCTGGTGGATACGCAGTATTTT.

This chain links TRBV7-6 with TRBJ2-2; a weak D match, TRBD2 (6 bases). The CDR3 is 14 residues long. V was clipped by 3 bases and J by 2 bases, with 7 bases between them. Per the germline V gene, CDR1 is SGHVS and CDR2 is FNYEAQ. The CDR3 loop is CASSFGRNTGELFF. As DNA, the CDR3 is TGTGCCAGCAGCTTCGGGAGAAACACCGGGGAGCTGTTTTTT.

This clonotype has ten or more counts. The chain combines TRBV12-3 or TRBV12-4 with TRBJ2-1; D is ambiguous. This CDR3 spans 11 amino acids. The V end was cut by 6 bases, the J end by 6 bases, with 6 bases between. CDR3 sequence reads: CASSLRNEQFF. DNA of the CDR3: TGTGCCAGCAGCTTACGCAATGAGCAGTTCTTC.

The chain recombines TRBV19 with TRBJ2-7; D may correspond to TRBD1 or TRBD2 (5 bases each). Germline assignment: CDR1 LNHDA and CDR2 SQIVND (reference sequence). V was pared by 3 bases and J by 6 bases, with 9 bases between. The CDR3 sequence is 12 residues long. In DNA form, the CDR3 reads TGTGCCAGTAGTATTTCAGGGAGCGAGCAGTACTTC. This sequence encodes CASSISGSEQYF.

The chain uses TRBV5-4 and TRBJ2-3; 7 bases line up with TRBD2. Per germline, CDR1 SGHNT and CDR2 YYREEE (reference sequence). CDR3 length: 15 amino acids. V trimming: 4 bases; J trimming: 3 bases; junction bases outside the gene matches: 8. The CDR3, as DNA: TGTGCCAGCAGCCCTGGACTAGTGGAGACAGATACGCAGTATTTT. This encodes CASSPGLVETDTQYF.

The chain joins TRBV6-2 or TRBV6-3 to TRBJ2-3, with TRBD2 identical over 7 bases. The germline CDR1 and CDR2 sequences are MNHEY and SVGEGT. CDR3 size: 15 residues. V was pared by 6 bases and J by 3 bases, with 9 bases of the junction left unmatched. CDR3 region: CASSRYRAGTDTQYF. The CDR3 region has the DNA TGTGCCAGCAGCCGCTATCGAGCGGGAACAGATACGCAGTATTTT.